This TCR beta chain was sequenced in a study of cytomegalovirus exposure and HLA in healthy donors. In the study overall: Researchers previously reported finding fewer than 120 million unique TCR beta sequences from around 200 million T cells.

General study findings and limits: HLA restriction was apparent for most CMV-associated TCR beta chains in a later analysis.

13 Jbeta primers and 60 Vbeta primers were used for the PCR. Measured with immunoSEQ multiplex PCR; TCRdb has only the in-frame clones, and not every one. The table lists some 77,000 clones, around 79% of them singletons. Of note for this clone: Its antigen is unidentified.

The CDR3 loop spans 12 amino acids. Germline V CDR1 and CDR2: SGHTA, FQGNSA. V gave up 5 bases and J gave up 11 bases; unmatched junction bases: 8. The receptor comes from a man younger than 45 in good health and CMV-seronegative. The sequenced sample consisted of PBMCs. The gene calls are TRBV7-2 and TRBJ1-1; TRBD1 agrees at 7 bases. The CDR3 DNA sequence: TGTGCCAGCAGCCCTCCGGGACAGCGGGCTTTCTTT. This sequence encodes CASSPPGQRAFF.